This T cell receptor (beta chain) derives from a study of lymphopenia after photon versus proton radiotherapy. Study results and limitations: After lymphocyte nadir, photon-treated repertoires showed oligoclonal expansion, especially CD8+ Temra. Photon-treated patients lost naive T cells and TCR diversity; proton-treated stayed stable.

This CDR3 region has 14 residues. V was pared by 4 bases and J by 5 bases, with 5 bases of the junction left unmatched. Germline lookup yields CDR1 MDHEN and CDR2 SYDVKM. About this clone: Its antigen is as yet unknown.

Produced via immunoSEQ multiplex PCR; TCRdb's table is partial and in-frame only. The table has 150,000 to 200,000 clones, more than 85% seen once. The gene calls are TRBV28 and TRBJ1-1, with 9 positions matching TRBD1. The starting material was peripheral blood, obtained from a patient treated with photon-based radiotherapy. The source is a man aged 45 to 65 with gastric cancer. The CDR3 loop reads CASSSRTGETEAFF. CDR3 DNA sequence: TGTGCCAGCAGTTCACGGACAGGGGAGACTGAAGCTTTCTTT.